The 26 T cell receptor beta chains below come from one sample, sequenced in a study of shared clonotypes between healthy human individuals. The data were produced by immunoSEQ multiplex PCR, yet TCRdb's version contains in-frame clones alone and is incomplete. The repertoire holds about 980,000 clones, with about 80% as singletons. Sequencing used memory CD4+ T cells sorted from blood. Specified subset: CD45RA-negative fraction. These receptors all stem from a man aged 18 to 30 in good health.

V is TRBV7-9 and J is TRBJ2-6; 7 bases agree with TRBD1. CDR3 length: 15 residues. CDR1 and CDR2 from the germline V gene are SEHNR and FQNEAQ (reference sequence). V was pared by 6 bases and J by 7 bases, with 9 bases of the junction left unmatched. The CDR3 sequence: CASSHTRQGANVLTF. CDR3 bases: TGTGCCAGCAGTCACACAAGACAGGGTGCCAACGTCCTGACTTTC.

This clone was observed once. At the DNA level, this CDR3 is encoded by other sequences in the same sample as well. The chain carries TRBV18 and TRBJ1-4; D may be TRBD1 (5 bases). This CDR3 region has 13 residues. Trimming pared 6 bases from V and 5 bases from J, leaving 10 bases between. Germline CDR1 KGHSH, CDR2 LQKENI. The CDR3 loop reads CASSRDGNEKLFF. CDR3 coding DNA: TGTGCCAGCTCGAGGGACGGGAATGAAAAACTGTTTTTT.

The rearrangement joins TRBV29-1 to TRBJ2-3, with D perhaps TRBD1 (6 bases). Germline V lookup: CDR1 SQVTM, CDR2 ANQGSEA. The CDR3 runs 12 residues. Deletions cut 6 bases from V and 3 bases from J, with 10 bases between. For the CDR3, the DNA is TGCAGCGTATCTCAGGGGACAGATACGCAGTATTTT. Translated, it gives CSVSQGTDTQYF.

The rearrangement joins TRBV4-2 to TRBJ2-1, with TRBD2 matching over 15 bases. The V segment lost 4 bases and the J segment 6 bases; nucleotides outside the gene matches: 7. CDR3 length: 17 amino acids. Germline assignment: CDR1 LGHNA and CDR2 YNFKEQ. CDR3 coding DNA: TGTGCCAGCAGCCCCGGACTAGCGGGGGGGCGGCTCAATGAGCAGTTCTTC. Its translation is CASSPGLAGGRLNEQFF.

The DNA for the CDR3 is TGCGCCAGCAGCTCGAGGACTAGCCCCGGTGAGCAGTTCTTC. Residues: CASSSRTSPGEQFF. The gene calls are TRBV5-1 and TRBJ2-1, with 8 bases that match TRBD2. The CDR3 has 14 amino acids. V lost 3 bases and J lost 9; bases outside the gene matches: 8. Germline loops: CDR1 SGHRS, CDR2 YFSETQ.

This rearrangement joins TRBV28 to TRBJ1-2; tentative D call: TRBD1 (6 bases). The CDR3 extends over 15 amino acids. Germline V CDR1 and CDR2: MDHEN, SYDVKM. V gave up 7 bases and J gave up 6 bases, with 21 bases separating them. In DNA form, the CDR3 reads TGTGCCAGCATCCTAAGTGCAGGGGCTCTGAATGGCTACACCTTC. This translates into CASILSAGALNGYTF.

This sequence joins TRBV4-3 and TRBJ2-3; TRBD1 or TRBD2 may be the D gene (5 bases each). The CDR3 has 16 residues. Trimming stripped 1 base from V and 0 bases from J, with 11 bases between. The germline CDR1 and CDR2 sequences are LGHNA and YSLEER. The CDR3 reads CASSQVYGASTDTQYF. The CDR3 DNA reads as TGCGCCAGCAGCCAAGTTTACGGGGCTAGCACAGATACGCAGTATTTT.

This rearrangement joins TRBV6-1 to TRBJ2-7, with a weak D call TRBD1 (6 bases). Trimming cost V 4 bases and J 2 bases, with 15 bases left between them. Per germline, CDR1 MNHNS and CDR2 SASEGT. This CDR3 is 15 amino acids long. This CDR3 reads CASSGPGHGPYEQYF. The DNA for the CDR3 is TGTGCCAGCAGTGGGCCGGGACACGGTCCCTACGAGCAGTACTTC.

This clone was seen more than once but under ten times. This chain links TRBV4-3 with TRBJ1-4, with TRBD1 matching over 8 bases. V dropped 0 bases and J dropped 3; count of bases not matched to a gene: 6. Looked up from germline, CDR1 is LGHNA and CDR2 is YSLEER. This CDR3 comprises 17 residues. The DNA for the CDR3 is TGCGCCAGCAGCCAAGATATCGGGACAGGCCCTAATGAAAAACTGTTTTTT. This encodes CASSQDIGTGPNEKLFF.

This chain connects TRBV18 to TRBJ1-3, with 8 bases matching TRBD1. Germline CDR1 reads KGHSH; CDR2 reads LQKENI. CDR3 length equals 15 residues. The V segment lost 8 bases and the J segment 3 bases; nucleotides outside the gene matches: 9. DNA for the CDR3: TGTGCCAGCAAAGGACAGGGCCTAAATGGAAACACCATATATTTT. As protein: CASKGQGLNGNTIYF.

The rearrangement links TRBV7-2 to TRBJ2-1; 13 bases map to TRBD2. Trimming removed 5 bases from V and 7 bases from J; junction bases left unmatched: 11. This CDR3 comprises 17 residues. Germline V gene data show CDR1 as SGHTA and CDR2 as FQGNSA. The CDR3 reads CASSPQGLAGYLNEQFF. Here the CDR3 DNA reads TGTGCCAGCAGCCCCCAGGGACTAGCGGGATACTTAAATGAGCAGTTCTTC. Filled out from reference TRBV7-2 and TRBJ2-1, the complete variable domain reads GAGVSQSPSNKVTEKGKDVELRCDPISGHTALYWYRQSLGQGLEFLIYFQGNSAPDKSGLPSDRFSAERTGGSVSTLTIQRTQQEDSAVYLCASSPQGLAGYLNEQFFGPGTRLTVL.

The chain links TRBV9 to TRBJ2-3; D gene ambiguous. The CDR3 totals 13 residues. Germline-derived CDR1 and CDR2 are SGDLS and YYNGEE. V lost 0 bases, J lost 6 bases, and 8 bases lay in between. CDR3 protein: CASSVVSYDTQYF. The CDR3 coding sequence is TGTGCCAGCAGCGTAGTAAGTTACGATACGCAGTATTTT.

J is TRBJ2-1 and V is TRBV5-4, with 16 positions matching TRBD2. Trimming at V came to 4 bases and at J to 3 bases, leaving 4 bases not matched to a gene. CDR1 and CDR2 (germline): SGHNT, YYREEE (reference sequence). The CDR3 spans 17 residues. In nucleotides, the CDR3 is TGTGCCAGCAGCGACGGGACTAGCGGGAGGGTCTACAATGAGCAGTTCTTC. It is translated as CASSDGTSGRVYNEQFF.

In this sample, this clone turned up a few times. The gene calls are TRBV5-1 and TRBJ1-1, with D perhaps TRBD1 (6 bases). The CDR3 length is 16 residues. Germline V lookup: CDR1 SGHRS, CDR2 YFSETQ. Between the trimmed V and J ends, which lost 1 base and 0 bases, there was a span of 13 bases. Here the CDR3 DNA reads TGCGCCAGCAGCTTGCGGGGGGGCACCATGAACACTGAAGCTTTCTTT. It encodes CASSLRGGTMNTEAFF.

The chain carries TRBV19 and TRBJ1-2; D remains unclear. Deletions cut 3 bases from V and 3 bases from J, with 11 bases between. From germline, CDR1 is LNHDA and CDR2 SQIVND (reference sequence). The CDR3 totals 14 residues. CDR3 bases: TGTGCCAGTAGTATCATGGTCGCAGACTATGGCTACACCTTC. Translation gives CASSIMVADYGYTF. The full variable domain, rest sourced from reference TRBV19 and TRBJ1-2, is DGGITQSPKYLFRKEGQNVTLSCEQNLNHDAMYWYRQDPGQGLRLIYYSQIVNDFQKGDIAEGYSVSREKKESFPLTVTSAQKNPTAFYLCASSIMVADYGYTFGSGTRLTVV.

The gene calls are TRBV28 and TRBJ2-1, with 7 bases aligning to TRBD1. The CDR3 contains 15 residues. Germline lookup yields CDR1 MDHEN and CDR2 SYDVKM. V was pared by 4 bases and J by 5 bases, with 8 bases of the junction left unmatched. CDR3 sequence: CASSSTTGSHNEQFF. CDR3 bases: TGTGCCAGCAGTTCTACGACAGGGTCTCACAATGAGCAGTTCTTC.

The rearrangement uses TRBV30 and TRBJ1-2, with D hard to call. Looked up from germline, CDR1 is GTSNPN and CDR2 is SVGIG (reference sequence). The CDR3 is 14 residues long. The V and J ends lost 2 bases and 2 bases respectively, with 12 bases between them. The chain's CDR3 is CAWSTRRLNYGYTF. Written as DNA, the CDR3 is TGTGCCTGGAGTACGAGGAGACTGAACTATGGCTACACCTTC.

In the case of this clone: The sample has other DNA sequences that encode this CDR3 too. The chain links TRBV18 to TRBJ2-7; TRBD2 matches 8 bases. The CDR3 spans 14 residues. V dropped 2 bases and J dropped 1; count of bases not matched to a gene: 1. Germline lookup yields CDR1 KGHSH and CDR2 LQKENI. CDR3 protein: CASSPASGSYEQYF. The CDR3 DNA reads TGTGCCAGCTCACCAGCTAGCGGGTCCTACGAGCAGTACTTC. The whole variable domain, remainder taken from reference TRBV18 and TRBJ2-7, is NAGVMQNPRHLVRRRGQEARLRCSPMKGHSHVYWYRQLPEEGLKFMVYLQKENIIDESGMPKERFSAEFPKEGPSILRIQQVVRGDSAAYFCASSPASGSYEQYFGPGTRLTVT.

The chain couples TRBV7-2 to TRBJ2-7; 9 nucleotides agree with TRBD1. This CDR3 comprises 15 residues. J lost 7 bases, V lost 5 bases, and 12 bases had no gene match. Germline V gene data show CDR1 as SGHTA and CDR2 as FQGNSA. CDR3 amino acids: CASSPGRQGGREQYF. CDR3 bases: TGTGCCAGCAGCCCGGGCCGACAGGGGGGGAGAGAGCAGTACTTC.

This clone has a single count. The same CDR3 arises from other DNA sequences in this sample as well. The chain joins TRBV30 to TRBJ2-1; no definite D call. Germline V lookup: CDR1 GTSNPN, CDR2 SVGIG (reference sequence). V was shortened by 2 bases and J by 5 bases, with 4 bases between the two germline ends. There are 11 residues in the CDR3. CDR3 in DNA: TGTGCCTGGAGTCTCCACAATGAGCAGTTCTTC. This encodes CAWSLHNEQFF.

J is TRBJ2-7 and V is TRBV5-4; 8 bases fit TRBD1. CDR3 length equals 15 residues. Losses at the gene ends were 4 bases for V and 0 bases for J; bases not matched to a gene: 6. Germline V lookup: CDR1 SGHNT, CDR2 YYREEE (reference sequence). The CDR3 DNA follows: TGTGCCAGCAGCCAACCGGGACAGGCCTCCTACGAGCAGTACTTC. It specifies CASSQPGQASYEQYF.

This clone was counted a few times. The chain uses TRBV11-2 and TRBJ2-6; possible D gene TRBD1, 6 bases. The CDR3 extends over 16 amino acids. Trimming shortened V by 6 bases and J by 1 base, and 13 bases separated the two germline ends. CDR1 and CDR2 (germline): SGHAT, FQNNGV. The CDR3 bases are TGTGCCAGCAGACCTATAACAGGGTCTGGGGCCAACGTCCTGACTTTC. Its translation: CASRPITGSGANVLTF.

This clone was recorded a few times. The chain carries TRBV9 and TRBJ2-5; 15 positions agree with TRBD2. CDR1 and CDR2 (germline): SGDLS, YYNGEE. The trim removed 7 bases at V and 5 bases at J, leaving 9 bases unmatched. The CDR3 runs 16 residues. The CDR3 bases are TGTGCCAGCGGACGGACAGGGACTAGCGGGGGGGAGACCCAGTACTTC. Amino acid sequence: CASGRTGTSGGETQYF.

The chain recombines TRBV19 with TRBJ1-2; 8 bases are shared with TRBD1. The length of the CDR3 is 13 residues. In germline, CDR1 is LNHDA, CDR2 SQIVND (reference sequence). With 7 bases clipped from V and 4 bases from J, the junction kept 5 bases outside the gene matches. DNA for the CDR3: TGTGCCAGTACAGGGGGCTATTCCTATGGCTACACCTTC. This codes for CASTGGYSYGYTF.

V and J are TRBV9 and TRBJ2-5; D possibly corresponds to TRBD2 (7 bases). V was shortened by 6 bases and J by 2 bases, with 20 bases between the two germline ends. Germline CDR1 SGDLS, CDR2 YYNGEE. This CDR3 has 16 amino acids. DNA of the CDR3: TGTGCCAGCAACCGCGGGGGCAACAACTTTCAAGAGACCCAGTACTTC. This encodes CASNRGGNNFQETQYF.

The V gene is TRBV6-4, the J gene TRBJ2-7, with 8 nucleotides matching TRBD2. The V and J ends lost 8 bases and 6 bases, in that order; junction bases with no gene match: 15. Germline V lookup: CDR1 MRHNA, CDR2 SNTAGT. The CDR3 runs to 15 residues. CDR3 nucleotide sequence: TGTGCCAGCGGGGATAGCGGGAACCGCCTATGCGAGCAGTACTTC. It translates to CASGDSGNRLCEQYF.